One and the same sample provided the 25 T cell receptor beta chains below, sequenced in a study of liver allograft versus peripheral blood T cells. Study context: Comparisons were made between T cell receptor repertoires found in transplanted livers and those circulating in recipients' peripheral blood.

TCRdb called the reads again in MiXCR, with one record for every CDR3 protein. This table holds around 5,300 distinct CDR3 sequences, about 15% found once. The receptors were gathered from a human patient who had a liver transplant. The graft donor may account for some of the T cells.

With regard to this clonotype: A much larger clone sits a single nucleotide away, making a read error possible. The chain is built from TRBV15 and TRBJ2-3, with 9 bases identical to TRBD1. Germline V gives CDR1 LNHNV, CDR2 YYDKDF (reference sequence). This CDR3 has 14 residues. With V trimmed by 11 bases and J by 4 bases, 10 bases remained unmatched. CDR3 nucleotides: TGTGCCCCAACAGGGGGCGCCGGGGCAGATACGCAGTATTTT. This codes for CAPTGGAGADTQYF. Full variable domain (remainder filled in from reference TRBV15 and TRBJ2-3): DAMVIQNPRYQVTQFGKPVTLSCSQTLNHNVMYWYQQKSSQAPKLLFHYYDKDFNNEADTPDNFQSRRPNTSFCFLDIRSPGLGDTAMYLCAPTGGAGADTQYFGPGTRLTVL.

This clonotype is medium-sized. This chain connects TRBV7-2 to TRBJ1-3; D remains unclear. Trimming removed 5 bases from V and 4 bases from J, with 15 bases in between. This CDR3 has 15 amino acids. CDR1 and CDR2 from the germline V gene are SGHTA and FQGNSA. CDR3 residues: CASSRVWGLGNTIYF. CDR3 nucleotides: TGTGCCAGCAGCCGGGTTTGGGGTTTGGGAAACACCATATATTTT.

This clonotype rates as medium-sized. V usage is TRBV19 and J usage is TRBJ1-5, with 7 bases matching TRBD1. The V gene's germline CDR1 is LNHDA and CDR2 SQIVND (reference sequence). The CDR3 extends over 14 amino acids. The ends lost 7 bases at V and 7 bases at J; junction bases unmatched: 10. CDR3 region: CASNTGTVLQPQHF. For the CDR3, the DNA is TGTGCCAGTAATACAGGGACAGTCCTGCAGCCCCAGCATTTT. The whole variable domain, remainder taken from reference TRBV19 and TRBJ1-5, is DGGITQSPKYLFRKEGQNVTLSCEQNLNHDAMYWYRQDPGQGLRLIYYSQIVNDFQKGDIAEGYSVSREKKESFPLTVTSAQKNPTAFYLCASNTGTVLQPQHFGDGTRLSIL.

Note on this clonotype: A clone one base away is much larger, so this may be a read error. The conserved phenylalanine or tryptophan normally closing the CDR3 is absent here, so this likely arose from a read error. The chain employs TRBV13 and TRBJ2-7; D possibly corresponds to TRBD1 (5 bases). This CDR3 has 14 residues. V gave up 5 bases and J gave up 1 base, with 12 bases separating them. The V gene's germline CDR1 is PRHDT and CDR2 FYEKMQ (reference sequence). CDR3: CASSLMTVSYEQYY. The CDR3 DNA reads TGTGCCAGCAGCCTCATGACAGTTTCCTACGAGCAGTACTAC.

This clonotype was picked up many times. V gene TRBV20-1 combines with J gene TRBJ2-1; 8 bases align to TRBD2. The CDR3 totals 14 residues. With V trimmed by 3 bases and J by 4 bases, 5 bases remained unmatched. Per the germline V gene, CDR1 is DFQATT and CDR2 is SNEGSKA (reference sequence). CDR3 residues: CSASRAGGYNEQFF. The DNA of the CDR3 is TGCAGTGCTAGTCGCGCGGGGGGATACAATGAGCAGTTCTTC.

By its share, this clonotype is medium-sized. This chain connects TRBV6-1 to TRBJ2-7; no definite D call. CDR3 size: 14 residues. The V gene's germline CDR1 is MNHNS and CDR2 SASEGT. Trimming removed 6 bases from V and 0 bases from J, with 12 bases in between. The CDR3 DNA sequence: TGTGCCAGCAGGAACCCCTCTGCCTCCTACGAGCAGTACTTC. Translating it yields CASRNPSASYEQYF.

This clonotype is medium-sized (0.01 to 0.1%) within its sample. The chain uses TRBV6-6 and TRBJ2-7, with 10 bases lining up with TRBD2. Germline V gene sequence: CDR1 MNHNY, CDR2 SVGAGI (reference sequence). J gave up 7 bases and V 4 bases, and 10 bases lay outside the gene matches. The CDR3 length is 15 residues. CDR3 region: CASSFTSGDTVEQYF. CDR3 bases: TGTGCCAGCAGTTTTACTAGCGGGGACACTGTGGAGCAGTACTTC.

By proportion, this clonotype is medium-sized. The chain recombines TRBV19 with TRBJ1-2; no firm D call. The CDR3 is 14 amino acids. With 4 bases removed from V and 5 bases from J, the gap between germline ends came to 14 bases. Germline values: CDR1 LNHDA, CDR2 SQIVND (reference sequence). DNA of the CDR3: TGTGCCAGTAGTAGAGAGGCGGCCGGATATGGCTACACCTTC. Its translation: CASSREAAGYGYTF.

Judged by abundance, this clonotype is medium-sized (0.01 to 0.1%). The chain is built from TRBV9 and TRBJ2-3, with D possibly matching TRBD2 (6 bases). Germline lookup yields CDR1 SGDLS and CDR2 YYNGEE. The V end was cut by 4 bases, the J end by 6 bases, with 15 bases between. CDR3 size: 14 residues. The CDR3 here is CASSFLPGEDTQYF. CDR3 DNA: TGTGCCAGCAGCTTCTTGCCGGGGGAGGATACGCAGTATTTT.

This chain uses TRBV20-1 with TRBJ2-5; weak D call: TRBD1 (5 bases). This CDR3 is built from 16 residues. CDR1 is DFQATT and CDR2 is SNEGSKA in the germline V gene (reference sequence). Trimming removed 5 bases at V and 5 bases at J, with 24 bases between. The CDR3 region has the DNA TGCAGTGCTGTTCCCCTGGGGCAGGTTGATTTGGAGACCCAGTACTTC. This gives the protein CSAVPLGQVDLETQYF.

This clonotype was seen ten or more times. The rearrangement joins TRBV20-1 to TRBJ1-2; the D is unclear. V gave up 1 base and J gave up 5 bases, with 8 bases separating them. The length of the CDR3 is 12 residues. CDR1 is DFQATT, CDR2 SNEGSKA, per germline (reference sequence). The CDR3 reads CSARGGEYGYTF. Written as DNA, the CDR3 is TGCAGTGCTAGAGGTGGAGAGTATGGCTACACCTTC.

This clonotype was seen a single time. A read error may be the cause here, since a much bigger clone is one base away. J is TRBJ2-1 and V is TRBV12-5; perhaps TRBD2 as D (7 bases). Germline-derived CDR1 and CDR2 are LGHNT and FRNRAP. There are 16 residues in the CDR3. This CDR3 reads CACGLSLGGAYNEQFF. In DNA, the CDR3 is TGTGCTTGTGGTTTGTCCCTGGGGGGGGCGTACAATGAGCAGTTCTTC.

This clonotype appeared a few times. This sequence joins TRBV9 and TRBJ2-1, with D possibly TRBD2 on 5 matching bases. This CDR3 has 14 residues. Trimming cost V 3 bases and J 9 bases, with 16 bases left between them. Germline V gene sequence: CDR1 SGDLS, CDR2 YYNGEE. The CDR3 DNA follows: TGTGCCAGCAGCGCCGGGGTCTCCCGGGGTGAGCAGTTCTTC. This sequence encodes CASSAGVSRGEQFF.

This clonotype is deemed medium-sized. The genes are TRBV15 and TRBJ2-3; D unresolved. The CDR3 totals 13 residues. CDR1 and CDR2 (germline): LNHNV, YYDKDF (reference sequence). The germline V and J ends were trimmed by 3 bases and 0 bases, with 4 bases remaining between them. In DNA, the CDR3 is TGTGCCACCAGCAGCCGAAGCACAGATACGCAGTATTTT. Its translation is CATSSRSTDTQYF.

Relative to its sample, this clonotype is medium-sized. V usage is TRBV20-1 and J usage is TRBJ2-1; TRBD2 might be the D (6 bases). The germline V and J ends were trimmed by 2 bases and 2 bases, with 13 bases remaining between them. The germline gives CDR1 DFQATT, CDR2 SNEGSKA (reference sequence). CDR3 length: 15 residues. The CDR3: CSARRGIRAYNEQFF. CDR3 in DNA: TGCAGTGCTAGACGGGGGATCAGGGCCTACAATGAGCAGTTCTTC.

This clonotype has a handful of counts. The rearrangement links TRBV20-1 to TRBJ1-5; 8 nucleotides line up with TRBD1. The CDR3 has 14 residues. The J segment lost 2 bases and the V segment lost 2 bases, leaving 2 bases of the junction unmatched. Germline V gives CDR1 DFQATT, CDR2 SNEGSKA (reference sequence). CDR3 protein: CSARIQGGNQPQHF. Here the CDR3 DNA reads TGCAGTGCTAGAATACAGGGGGGCAATCAGCCCCAGCATTTT.

V is TRBV5-1 and J is TRBJ1-3; no firm D call. V was clipped by 4 bases and J by 0 bases, with 17 bases between them. The germline V gene encodes CDR1 SGHRS and CDR2 YFSETQ. This CDR3 contains 17 residues. This CDR3 is CASSTNNGRISGNTIYF. CDR3 DNA sequence: TGCGCCAGCAGCACTAACAATGGACGGATCTCTGGAAACACCATATATTTT.

This clonotype rates as medium-sized. This sequence joins TRBV7-9 and TRBJ1-2; possibly TRBD1 for D (5 bases). CDR3 length: 14 amino acids. Germline loops: CDR1 SEHNR, CDR2 FQNEAQ (reference sequence). The germline V and J ends were trimmed by 1 base and 5 bases, with 11 bases remaining between them. CDR3 nucleotide sequence: TGTGCCAGCAGCTTAGGACAGTCCATTTATGGCTACACCTTC. Protein product: CASSLGQSIYGYTF.

This clonotype was picked up many times. V usage is TRBV9 and J usage is TRBJ1-2; 8 bases map to TRBD1. CDR1 SGDLS and CDR2 YYNGEE come from the germline V gene. The CDR3 is 16 amino acids. The ends lost 3 bases at V and 2 bases at J; junction bases unmatched: 9. CDR3 in amino acids: CASSEIRGQGNYGYTF. CDR3 nucleotides: TGTGCCAGCAGCGAAATCCGTGGACAGGGAAACTATGGCTACACCTTC. Combining the CDR3 with reference TRBV9 and TRBJ1-2 gives the whole variable domain DSGVTQTPKHLITATGQRVTLRCSPRSGDLSVYWYQQSLDQGLQFLIQYYNGEERAKGNILERFSAQQFPDLHSELNLSSLELGDSALYFCASSEIRGQGNYGYTFGSGTRLTVV.

This clonotype is termed medium-sized. The genes are TRBV10-3 and TRBJ1-4; 10 nucleotides line up with TRBD1. Germline V CDR1 and CDR2: ENHRY, SYGVKD. Losses at the gene ends were 4 bases for V and 3 bases for J; bases not matched to a gene: 5. The CDR3 consists of 16 residues. The CDR3 DNA reads as TGTGCCATCAGTGGTGGCGGGACAGGGGCTAATGAAAAACTGTTTTTT. It encodes CAISGGGTGANEKLFF.

This clonotype was seen only once. A much larger clone differs from this one at a single base, so this may be a read error. The CDR3 region is CASSLGWGFNTDTQYF. The CDR3 DNA reads TGTGCCAGCAGCTTAGGGTGGGGGTTTAACACAGATACGCAGTATTTT. This chain joins TRBV7-2 and TRBJ2-3; D is tentatively TRBD1 or TRBD2 (5 bases each). V lost 1 base and J 2 bases, leaving 13 bases between the germline ends. The CDR3 length is 16 residues. Germline V gene data show CDR1 as SGHTA and CDR2 as FQGNSA.

Judged by abundance, this clonotype is large (0.1 to 1%). The genes are TRBV27 and TRBJ1-4, with a possible D match to TRBD1 (5 bases). Trimming stripped 3 bases from V and 5 bases from J, with 10 bases between. The CDR3 length is 14 residues. Germline CDR1 MNHEY, CDR2 SMNVEV (reference sequence). This CDR3 reads CASSFRGGNEKLFF. CDR3 nucleotide sequence: TGTGCCAGCAGTTTTAGGGGAGGCAATGAAAAACTGTTTTTT. The full variable domain, in which reference TRBV27 and TRBJ1-4 provide the parts outside the CDR3, is EAQVTQNPRYLITVTGKKLTVTCSQNMNHEYMSWYRQDPGLGLRQIYYSMNVEVTDKGDVPEGYKVSRKEKRNFPLILESPSPNQTSLYFCASSFRGGNEKLFFGSGTQLSVL.

Judged by abundance, this clonotype is medium-sized (0.01 to 0.1%). The gene calls are TRBV27 and TRBJ1-6; D is undetermined. The CDR3 is made up of 16 amino acids. Germline assignment: CDR1 MNHEY and CDR2 SMNVEV (reference sequence). The V and J ends lost 3 bases and 7 bases respectively, with 16 bases between them. CDR3: CASSLEGAGGNSPLHF. In DNA, the CDR3 is TGTGCCAGCAGTTTGGAGGGAGCGGGTGGGAATTCACCCCTCCACTTT.

Concerning this clonotype: One end of the junction does not line up with germline, which may come from a read error. The chain employs TRBV6-1 and TRBJ2-5; D is unclear. The CDR3 extends over 15 amino acids. The germline CDR1 and CDR2 sequences are MNHNS and SASEGT. This CDR3 reads CASSKAGNHQETQYF. DNA of the CDR3: TGTGCCAGCAGTAAAGCAGGAAATCACCAAGAGACCCAGTACTTC.

A word on this clonotype: This may stem from a read error, because a much larger clone lies one nucleotide away. The chain joins TRBV5-4 to TRBJ2-3, with D perhaps matching TRBD1 (5 bases). Trimming removed 1 base at V and 3 bases at J, with 15 bases between. Germline V gene sequence: CDR1 SGHNT, CDR2 YYREEE (reference sequence). The CDR3 is 16 residues long. CDR3 coding DNA: TGTGCCAGCAGCTTGTGGACATCCGGCCAGACAGATACGCAGTATTTT. Translated: CASSLWTSGQTDTQYF. Full variable domain (outside the CDR3, taken from reference TRBV5-4 and TRBJ2-3): ETGVTQSPTHLIKTRGQQVTLRCSSQSGHNTVSWYQQALGQGPQFIFQYYREEENGRGNFPPRFSGLQFPNYSSELNVNALELDDSALYLCASSLWTSGQTDTQYFGPGTRLTVL.